These 9 T cell receptor beta chains were sequenced from one sample in a study of neoadjuvant anti-PD-1 for oral cavity cancer. Generated by immunoSEQ multiplex PCR, the TCRdb table keeps only in-frame clones and is missing some. Of 50,000 to 65,000 clones in the sample, more than 65% were seen once. The sequences come from PBMCs, collected before nivolumab (anti-PD-1) treatment. All receptors come from a person between 40 and 85 years old with oral cavity squamous cell carcinoma.

The chain joins TRBV21-1 to TRBJ1-2; the table's D gene call, TRBD1, was not cross checked with the DNA. TRBV21-1 is an annotated pseudogene. This CDR3 has 16 residues. In DNA form, the CDR3 reads TGTGCCAGCAGCCGTCTTTACAGGGGACGAATCTATGGCTACACCTTC. The encoded protein is CASSRLYRGRIYGYTF.

This rearrangement joins TRBV7-9 to TRBJ2-1, with 7 bases that match TRBD1. Germline-derived CDR1 and CDR2 are SEHNR and FQNEAQ (reference sequence). V shed 5 bases, J shed 0 bases, and the junction held 4 bases outside the gene matches. CDR3 length: 15 residues. CDR3 amino acids: CASSETGSSYNEQFF. Here the CDR3 DNA reads TGTGCCAGCAGCGAGACAGGGAGCTCCTACAATGAGCAGTTCTTC.

The chain carries TRBV2 and TRBJ1-2; possible D gene TRBD1, 6 bases. V was trimmed by 6 bases and J by 4 bases, leaving 9 bases between them. This CDR3 spans 12 amino acids. Germline CDR1 and CDR2: SNHLY and FYNNEI. CDR3 coding DNA: TGTGCCAGCAGAGGGGACATCTATGGCTACACCTTC. As protein: CASRGDIYGYTF.

This clone came up a few times. This sequence joins TRBV5-1 and TRBJ1-4; a possible D gene is TRBD1 (5 bases). The germline gives CDR1 SGHRS, CDR2 YFSETQ. This CDR3 spans 17 amino acids. Trimming shortened V by 2 bases and J by 4 bases, and 18 bases separated the two germline ends. The CDR3 sequence: CASSFGPTGSNNEKLFF. The CDR3 nucleotides read TGCGCCAGCAGCTTTGGCCCTACAGGCTCCAATAATGAAAAACTGTTTTTT.

This chain connects TRBV29-1 to TRBJ2-1; D tentatively fits TRBD1 or TRBD2 (5 bases each). CDR3 length: 13 amino acids. Germline CDR1 is SQVTM and CDR2 is ANQGSEA. V was trimmed by 3 bases and J by 6 bases, leaving 12 bases between them. The CDR3 sequence: CSVETGQSNEQFF. The CDR3, as DNA: TGCAGCGTTGAGACGGGGCAAAGCAATGAGCAGTTCTTC.

The chain joins TRBV28 to TRBJ1-5; maybe TRBD1 (5 bases). Trimming cost V 8 bases and J 0 bases, with 11 bases left between them. In germline, CDR1 is MDHEN, CDR2 SYDVKM. This CDR3 has 14 amino acids. The CDR3 DNA sequence: TGTGCCAGCGGGGGGACTTATAGCAATCAGCCCCAGCATTTT. Protein: CASGGTYSNQPQHF.

The chain couples TRBV5-5 to TRBJ1-2; the D is unclear. CDR3 length: 15 amino acids. With 2 bases removed from V and 4 bases from J, the gap between germline ends came to 15 bases. CDR1 is SGHKS, CDR2 YYEKEE, per germline (reference sequence). The CDR3 coding sequence is TGTGCCAGCAGCTTTGAGAGTCCTCGACTCTATGGCTACACCTTC. Translation gives CASSFESPRLYGYTF.

The rearrangement uses TRBV6-7 and TRBJ1-1; TRBD1 agrees at 8 bases. TRBV6-7 is flagged as an ORF with uncertain function. Losses at the gene ends were 10 bases for V and 7 bases for J; bases not matched to a gene: 14. The CDR3 covers 14 residues. The CDR3 loop reads CAIPLTGTGLEAFF. CDR3 coding DNA: TGTGCCATTCCCCTTACCGGGACAGGACTTGAAGCTTTCTTT.

The chain carries TRBV5-1 and TRBJ1-1; 8 bases fit TRBD1. In germline, CDR1 is SGHRS, CDR2 YFSETQ. The V and J ends lost 4 bases and 5 bases, in that order; junction bases with no gene match: 13. The CDR3 runs to 16 residues. In DNA form, the CDR3 reads TGCGCCAGCAGCACGAAAGGACAGGGTTCGGGTACTGAAGCTTTCTTT. This codes for CASSTKGQGSGTEAFF.